These T cell receptor beta chains were read from a single sample in a study of cytotoxic CD8 clonotypes in ibrutinib-treated CLL. Clones were read by immunoSEQ multiplex PCR, and TCRdb kept only the in-frame ones, dropping some. The profile covers 150,000 or so clones, with 84% appearing a single time and roughly 4.6% taken by the ten largest. Source: PBMCs, taken after 24 months of ibrutinib treatment. These receptors were collected from a human donor with chronic lymphocytic leukemia. The CDR3 runs from the conserved cysteine through the conserved F or W. The D gene is left open where the match is weak.

D,J,V,DNA,CDR3
TRBD2,TRBJ2-3,TRBV15,TGTGCCACCAGAGCGGGAGGGGACACAGATACGCAGTATTTT,CATRAGGDTDTQYF
TRBD1,TRBJ1-4,TRBV5-1,TGCGCCAGCAGCCCGGGGACCAGGACAGGGGGCTCTAATGAAAAACTGTTTTTT,CASSPGTRTGGSNEKLFF
-,TRBJ1-5,TRBV7-7,TGTGCTAGCAGCCGACAGGTGAATCAGCCCCAGCATTTT,CASSRQVNQPQHF
-,TRBJ1-1,TRBV5-1,TGCGCCAGCAGCTTGGACAGGGCAAACACTGAAGCTTTCTTT,CASSLDRANTEAFF
-,TRBJ2-7,TRBV6-1,TGTGCCAGCAGTGAAACCTCCAGTTCGGTCTACGAGCAGTACTTC,CASSETSSSVYEQYF
-,TRBJ2-1,TRBV13,TGTGCCAGCAGCTTAGACCCGGGGCCCTACAATGAGCAGTTCTTC,CASSLDPGPYNEQFF
TRBD2,TRBJ2-7,TRBV5-1,TGCGCCAGCAGCTTCGGCGGGAGGGCCGCCTACGAGCAGTACTTC,CASSFGGRAAYEQYF
TRBD1,TRBJ2-7,TRBV14,TGTGCCAGCAGCCAAGGGCCCGGGACAGGGTCATGGTACGAGCAGTACTTC,CASSQGPGTGSWYEQYF
TRBD1,TRBJ2-1,TRBV4-2,TGTGCCAGCAGCTTTCAGGGGGAGCCATACAATGAGCAGTTCTTC,CASSFQGEPYNEQFF
TRBD1,TRBJ1-1,TRBV4-1,TGCGCCAGCAGCCAGGTCGGGACAGACACTGAAGCTTTCTTT,CASSQVGTDTEAFF
TRBD1,TRBJ2-7,TRBV2,TGTGCCAGCAGGGCTACAGGGGGCGCCCGGGTGCCTGAGCAGTACTTC,CASRATGGARVPEQYF
-,TRBJ2-5,TRBV4-3,TGCGCCAGCAGCCAATCCCCGGTGGGGTTACAAGAGACCCAGTACTTC,CASSQSPVGLQETQYF
-,TRBJ2-1,TRBV20-1,TGCAGTGCTGGACGAGGTGAGCAGTTCTTC,CSAGRGEQFF
-,TRBJ2-5,TRBV6-6,TGTGCCAGCACCTACGATCAGTACCAAGAGACCCAGTACTTC,CASTYDQYQETQYF
-,TRBJ1-5,TRBV10-3,TGTGCCATCAGTGACTCCCGGGGGGATCAGCCCCAGCATTTT,CAISDSRGDQPQHF
TRBD1,TRBJ1-5,TRBV7-9,TGTGCCAGCAGCTCCGACCGGACAGGGGGCGGACAGCCCCAGCATTTT,CASSSDRTGGGQPQHF
-,TRBJ2-6,TRBV18,TGTGCCAGCTCACTACAGGGATGGGGGGCCAACGTCCTGACTTTC,CASSLQGWGANVLTF
-,TRBJ2-3,TRBV11-3,TGTGCCAGCAGCTTAGGCCAGGGTCCCACAGATACGCAGTATTTT,CASSLGQGPTDTQYF
-,TRBJ1-2,TRBV6-5,TGTGCCAGCAGTTACGAGGGGTACTTGGGCTACACCTTC,CASSYEGYLGYTF
TRBD2,TRBJ2-1,TRBV7-3,TGTGCCAGCAGCTTAAGGGCTAGCGGTCCAAATGAGCAGTTCTTC,CASSLRASGPNEQFF
-,TRBJ2-7,TRBV9,TGTGCCAGCAGCTCAGGACCGGGACCTAGCTACGAGCAGTACTTC,CASSSGPGPSYEQYF
-,TRBJ1-1,TRBV2,TGTGCCAGTAACAGGGTAATGAACACTGAAGCTTTCTTT,CASNRVMNTEAFF